The rows below give T cell receptor beta chains drawn from one sample of a study of cytomegalovirus exposure and HLA in healthy donors. Clones were read by immunoSEQ multiplex PCR, and TCRdb kept only the in-frame ones, dropping some. The sample gives 100,000 to 150,000 clones, around 70% of which show up once; 2.1% is in the top ten. The sample was PBMCs. The receptors were sampled from a woman in her thirties or forties in good health and CMV-seropositive. Both conserved end residues are part of each CDR3. A D gene is named only where the DNA matches it firmly. Part of the rows lack a size; the others show once, few, many or a class for expanded clones.

>TRBD1|-|TRBV4-1|TRBJ2-7
CASGTGASYEQYF
TGCGCCAGTGGGACAGGGGCAAGCTACGAGCAGTACTTC
>-|few|TRBV6-1|TRBJ1-2
CASTSRGLANYGYTF
TGTGCCAGCACTTCAAGGGGGTTAGCTAACTATGGCTACACCTTC
>TRBD1|few|TRBV2|TRBJ1-2
CASSEQGVYYGYTF
TGTGCCAGCAGTGAACAGGGGGTCTACTATGGCTACACCTTC
>TRBD1|-|TRBV30|TRBJ1-5
CAWSVHRGGNQPQHF
TGTGCCTGGAGTGTCCACAGGGGGGGCAATCAGCCCCAGCATTTT
>-|-|TRBV7-9|TRBJ1-1
CASSGKTGTLNTEAFF
TGTGCCAGCAGCGGAAAGACAGGCACTCTGAACACTGAAGCTTTCTTT
>TRBD1|-|TRBV5-8|TRBJ2-2
CASSLPDRGRTGELFF
TGTGCCAGCAGCTTACCCGACAGGGGGCGGACCGGGGAGCTGTTTTTT
>TRBD1|-|TRBV7-8|TRBJ1-1
CASSLRTGNTEAFF
TGTGCCAGCAGCTTGAGGACAGGGAACACTGAAGCTTTCTTT
>-|-|TRBV30|TRBJ1-6
CAWGRLSSYNSPLHF
TGTGCCTGGGGCAGACTTAGCTCCTATAATTCACCCCTCCACTTT
>-|-|TRBV10-3|TRBJ2-1
CATSITREQFF
TGTGCCACCTCTATCACCAGGGAGCAGTTCTTC
>TRBD1|-|TRBV6-6|TRBJ2-7
CASDVGQGASYEQYF
TGTGCCAGCGACGTGGGACAGGGGGCTTCCTACGAGCAGTACTTC
>-|few|TRBV19|TRBJ2-1
CASSINSNNEQFF
TGTGCCAGTAGTATAAACAGCAACAATGAGCAGTTCTTC
>-|-|TRBV28|TRBJ1-2
CASSFPEGHRIYGYTF
TGTGCCAGCAGTTTCCCAGAGGGACACCGCATTTATGGCTACACCTTC
>TRBD2|-|TRBV27|TRBJ2-1
CASSLVPGLKVVSGDEQFF
TGTGCCAGCAGTTTAGTCCCGGGACTAAAAGTTGTATCCGGAGATGAGCAGTTCTTC
>-|-|TRBV29-1|TRBJ1-1
CSASTNTEAFF
TGCAGCGCCTCTACGAACACTGAAGCTTTCTTT
>-|-|TRBV7-9|TRBJ1-1
CSSSLLFPEAFF
TGTTCCAGCAGCTTACTCTTTCCTGAAGCTTTCTTT
>-|-|TRBV28|TRBJ1-2
CASSLSGGSYGYTF
TGTGCCAGCAGTTTAAGTGGGGGGAGCTATGGCTACACCTTC
>-|-|TRBV30|TRBJ2-2
CAWSTPGRYRVTGELFF
TGTGCCTGGAGCACCCCTGGGAGGTACCGGGTCACCGGGGAGCTGTTTTTT
>-|once|TRBV29-1|TRBJ1-1
CSVDYPAGWPNTEAFF
TGCAGCGTTGATTATCCCGCAGGGTGGCCGAACACTGAAGCTTTCTTT
>TRBD1|-|TRBV2|TRBJ2-5
CASSDGQGKTQYF
TGTGCCAGCAGCGACGGACAGGGAAAGACCCAGTACTTC
>TRBD2|-|TRBV5-1|TRBJ2-3
CASSFTSGLIFTDTQYF
TGCGCCAGCAGCTTTACTAGCGGGCTTATATTCACAGATACGCAGTATTTT
>TRBD1|-|TRBV19|TRBJ2-7
CASSVADRGTYEQYF
TGTGCCAGTAGTGTCGCGGACAGGGGAACCTACGAGCAGTACTTC
>TRBD1|-|TRBV5-1|TRBJ2-5
CASSIWSGTGNPETQYF
TGCGCCAGCAGCATTTGGTCCGGGACAGGGAATCCAGAGACCCAGTACTTC
>-|few|TRBV14|TRBJ2-1
CASSRQLNNEQFF
TGTGCCAGCAGCCGACAGCTAAACAATGAGCAGTTCTTC